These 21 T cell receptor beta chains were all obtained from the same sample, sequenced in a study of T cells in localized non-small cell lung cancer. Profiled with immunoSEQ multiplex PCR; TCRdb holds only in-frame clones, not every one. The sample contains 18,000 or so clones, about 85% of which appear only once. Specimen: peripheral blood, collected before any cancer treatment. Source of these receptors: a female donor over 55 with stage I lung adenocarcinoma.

The CDR3 here is CASSLGPSQGTYGYTF. The CDR3 bases are TGTGCCAGCAGCTTGGGGCCCTCACAGGGCACCTATGGCTACACCTTC. The chain recombines TRBV5-4 with TRBJ1-2; weak D call: TRBD1 (6 bases). The CDR3 is made up of 16 amino acids. CDR1 and CDR2 (germline): SGHNT, YYREEE (reference sequence). V dropped 0 bases and J dropped 4 bases, with 16 bases sitting between them.

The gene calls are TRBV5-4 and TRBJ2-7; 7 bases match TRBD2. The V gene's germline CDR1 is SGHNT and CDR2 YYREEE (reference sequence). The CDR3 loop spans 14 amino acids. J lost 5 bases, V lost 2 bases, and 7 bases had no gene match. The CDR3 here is CASSFLGLENEQYF. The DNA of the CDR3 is TGTGCCAGCAGCTTCCTAGGACTAGAAAACGAGCAGTACTTC.

The CDR3: CASTRDETGELFF. CDR3 bases: TGTGCCAGCACGCGGGACGAAACCGGGGAGCTGTTTTTT. V usage is TRBV11-3 and J usage is TRBJ2-2, with a possible D match to TRBD2 (6 bases). V lost 7 bases and J 5 bases, leaving 11 bases between the germline ends. The CDR3 length is 13 residues. Per the germline V gene, CDR1 is SGHNT and CDR2 is YENEEA.

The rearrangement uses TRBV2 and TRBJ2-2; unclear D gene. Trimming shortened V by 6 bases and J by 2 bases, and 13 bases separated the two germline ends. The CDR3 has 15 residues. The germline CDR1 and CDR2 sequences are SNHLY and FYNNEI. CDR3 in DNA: TGTGCCAGCAGCCCGACTCCGGATAACACCGGGGAGCTGTTTTTT. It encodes CASSPTPDNTGELFF.

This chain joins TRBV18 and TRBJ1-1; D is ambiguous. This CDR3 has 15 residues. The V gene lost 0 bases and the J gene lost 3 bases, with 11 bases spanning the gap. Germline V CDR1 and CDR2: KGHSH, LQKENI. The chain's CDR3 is CASSPPRRGYTEAFF. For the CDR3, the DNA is TGTGCCAGCTCACCACCGAGGAGAGGATACACTGAAGCTTTCTTT.

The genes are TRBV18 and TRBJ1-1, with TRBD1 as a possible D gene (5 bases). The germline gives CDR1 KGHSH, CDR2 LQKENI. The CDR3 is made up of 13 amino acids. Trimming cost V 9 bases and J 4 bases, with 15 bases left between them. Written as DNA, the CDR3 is TGTGCCAGTTCCGGGACGGAGGGCACTGAAGCTTTCTTT. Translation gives CASSGTEGTEAFF. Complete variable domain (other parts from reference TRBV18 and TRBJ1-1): NAGVMQNPRHLVRRRGQEARLRCSPMKGHSHVYWYRQLPEEGLKFMVYLQKENIIDESGMPKERFSAEFPKEGPSILRIQQVVRGDSAAYFCASSGTEGTEAFFGQGTRLTVV.

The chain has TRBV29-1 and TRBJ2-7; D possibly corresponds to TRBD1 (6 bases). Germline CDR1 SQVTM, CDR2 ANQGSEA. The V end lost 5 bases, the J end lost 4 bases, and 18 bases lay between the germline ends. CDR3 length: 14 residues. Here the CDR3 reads CSVTLGSRGYEQYF. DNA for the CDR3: TGCAGCGTTACTTTGGGTAGCAGGGGTTACGAGCAGTACTTC.

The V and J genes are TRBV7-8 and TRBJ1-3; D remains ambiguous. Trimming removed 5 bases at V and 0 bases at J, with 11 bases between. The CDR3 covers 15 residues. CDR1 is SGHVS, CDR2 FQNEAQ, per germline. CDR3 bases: TGTGCCAGCAGCCAGCAGCTAAGCTCTGGAAACACCATATATTTT. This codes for CASSQQLSSGNTIYF.

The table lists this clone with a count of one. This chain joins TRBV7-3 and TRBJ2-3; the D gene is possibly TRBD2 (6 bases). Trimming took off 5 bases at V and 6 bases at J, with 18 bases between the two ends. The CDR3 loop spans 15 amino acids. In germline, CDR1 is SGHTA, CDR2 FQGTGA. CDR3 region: CASSPSAGPWDTQYF. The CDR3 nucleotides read TGTGCCAGCAGCCCTAGCGCAGGGCCGTGGGATACGCAGTATTTT.

The CDR3 loop is CASRQQGGADTQYF. The CDR3 DNA reads TGTGCCAGCAGGCAACAGGGGGGAGCAGATACGCAGTATTTT. The genes are TRBV7-2 and TRBJ2-3; 8 bases line up with TRBD1. The germline V gene encodes CDR1 SGHTA and CDR2 FQGNSA. CDR3 length equals 14 residues. V shed 6 bases, J shed 4 bases, and the junction held 6 bases outside the gene matches.

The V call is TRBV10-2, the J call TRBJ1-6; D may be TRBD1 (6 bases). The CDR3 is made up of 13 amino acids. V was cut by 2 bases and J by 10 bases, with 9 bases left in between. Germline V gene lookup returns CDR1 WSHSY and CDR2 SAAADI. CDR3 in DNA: TGCGCCAGCAGTGAGCCGGGGGCCTCACCCCTCCACTTT. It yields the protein CASSEPGASPLHF.

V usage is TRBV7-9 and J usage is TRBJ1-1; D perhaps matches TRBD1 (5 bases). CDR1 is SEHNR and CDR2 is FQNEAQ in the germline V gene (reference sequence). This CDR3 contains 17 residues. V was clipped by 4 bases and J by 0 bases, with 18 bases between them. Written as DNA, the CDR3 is TGTGCCAGCAGCTCGCGCGTCACGGGACGGATGAACACTGAAGCTTTCTTT. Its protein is CASSSRVTGRMNTEAFF.

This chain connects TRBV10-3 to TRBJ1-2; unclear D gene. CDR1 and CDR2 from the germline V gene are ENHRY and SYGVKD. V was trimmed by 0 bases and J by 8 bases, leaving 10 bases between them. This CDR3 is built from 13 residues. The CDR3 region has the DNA TGTGCCATCAGTGAGTCCACAGCTTGGGGCTACACCTTC. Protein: CAISESTAWGYTF.

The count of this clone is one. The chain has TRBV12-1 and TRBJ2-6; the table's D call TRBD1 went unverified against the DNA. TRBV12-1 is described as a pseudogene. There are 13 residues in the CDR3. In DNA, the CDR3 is TGTGCCAGCGGACAAAGTCGGGCCAACGTCCTGACTTTC. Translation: CASGQSRANVLTF.

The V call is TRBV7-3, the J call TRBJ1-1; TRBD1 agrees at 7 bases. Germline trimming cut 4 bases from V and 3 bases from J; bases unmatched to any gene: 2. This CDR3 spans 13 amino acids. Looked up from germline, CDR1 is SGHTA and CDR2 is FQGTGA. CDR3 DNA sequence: TGTGCCAGCAGCTCGACAGGGCACACTGAAGCTTTCTTT. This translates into CASSSTGHTEAFF.

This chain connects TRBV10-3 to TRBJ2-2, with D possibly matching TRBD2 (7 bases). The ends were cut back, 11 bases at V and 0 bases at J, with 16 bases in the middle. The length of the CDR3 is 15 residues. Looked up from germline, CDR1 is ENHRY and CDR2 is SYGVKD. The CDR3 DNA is TGTGCCGCCCTGGGGGGGGCATCGAACACCGGGGAGCTGTTTTTT. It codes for CAALGGASNTGELFF.

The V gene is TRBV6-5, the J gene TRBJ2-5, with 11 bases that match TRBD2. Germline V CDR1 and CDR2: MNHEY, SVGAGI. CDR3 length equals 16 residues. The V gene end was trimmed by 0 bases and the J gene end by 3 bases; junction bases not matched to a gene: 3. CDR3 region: CASSYSASGGKETQYF. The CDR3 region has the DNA TGTGCCAGCAGTTACTCAGCTAGCGGGGGGAAAGAGACCCAGTACTTC.

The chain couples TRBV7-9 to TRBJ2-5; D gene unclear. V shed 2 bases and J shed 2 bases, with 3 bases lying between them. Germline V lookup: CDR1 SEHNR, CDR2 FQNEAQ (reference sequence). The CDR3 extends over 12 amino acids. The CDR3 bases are TGTGCCAGCAGCTTAAGACAAGAGACCCAGTACTTC. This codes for CASSLRQETQYF.

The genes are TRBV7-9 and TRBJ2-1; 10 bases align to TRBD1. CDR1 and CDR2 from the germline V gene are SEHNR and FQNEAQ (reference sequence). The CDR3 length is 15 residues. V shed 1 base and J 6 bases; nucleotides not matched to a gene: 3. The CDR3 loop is CASSLERTGGNEQFF. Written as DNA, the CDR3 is TGTGCCAGCAGCTTAGAGAGGACAGGGGGCAATGAGCAGTTCTTC.

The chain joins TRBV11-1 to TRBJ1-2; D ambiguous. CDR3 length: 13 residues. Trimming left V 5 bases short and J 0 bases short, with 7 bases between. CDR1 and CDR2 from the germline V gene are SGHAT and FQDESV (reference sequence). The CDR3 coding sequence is TGTGCCAGCAGCCTCGGAACTAACTATGGCTACACCTTC. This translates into CASSLGTNYGYTF.

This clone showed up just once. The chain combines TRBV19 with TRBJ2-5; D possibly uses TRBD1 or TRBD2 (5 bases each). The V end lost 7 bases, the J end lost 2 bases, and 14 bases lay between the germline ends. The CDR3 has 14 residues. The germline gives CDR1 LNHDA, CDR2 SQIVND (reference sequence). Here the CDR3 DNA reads TGTGCCAGTAACACGGGACGGAGTCAAGAGACCCAGTACTTC. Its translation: CASNTGRSQETQYF.